These 29 T cell receptor beta chains came from one sample sequenced in a study of human T cells and chemical hapten exposure. Each CDR3 protein gets one entry after TCRdb re-called the RACE reads with MiXCR. Of 71,000 or so distinct CDR3 sequences listed, 9.8% were seen once; the top ten hold approximately 3%. Time point described: patch test 1, 2 weeks after DPC sensitization. Described treatment: therapeutic diphenylcyclopropenone sensitization with weekly scalp DPC. Sequenced material: whole blood, taken in connection with sensitization to the hapten diphenylcyclopropenone (DPC). These receptors were obtained from a middle-aged woman with alopecia areata. Some clones in this sample may be carry-over from other donors' samples.

This clonotype appeared a few times. The chain has TRBV5-4 and TRBJ2-2; D remains ambiguous. Germline-derived CDR1 and CDR2 are SGHNT and YYREEE (reference sequence). V shed 2 bases and J shed 4 bases, with 6 bases lying between them. The CDR3 is made up of 13 amino acids. The CDR3 protein is CASSFGFTGELFF. DNA of the CDR3: TGTGCCAGCAGCTTTGGGTTCACCGGGGAGCTGTTTTTT.

Only a few counts were recorded for this clonotype. The chain employs TRBV11-2 and TRBJ2-4; possibly TRBD2 for D (5 bases). The V end was cut by 5 bases, the J end by 8 bases, with 19 bases between. Germline V gene data show CDR1 as SGHAT and CDR2 as FQNNGV. This CDR3 spans 15 amino acids. In DNA, the CDR3 is TGTGCCAGCAGCACCATTACTAGAATCGCCGACATTCAGTACTTC. Translated: CASSTITRIADIQYF.

At least ten counts were recorded for this clonotype. The CDR3 loop is CSARWGDSNQPQHF. CDR3 DNA: TGCAGTGCAAGATGGGGGGACAGCAATCAGCCCCAGCATTTT. V and J are TRBV20-1 and TRBJ1-5; TRBD1 might be the D (5 bases). The CDR3 totals 14 residues. CDR1 DFQATT and CDR2 SNEGSKA come from the germline V gene (reference sequence). Trimming removed 6 bases at V and 1 base at J, with 13 bases between.

This clonotype was found a few times. The chain combines TRBV2 with TRBJ2-3; D remains unclear. The CDR3 is 13 residues long. Germline assignment: CDR1 SNHLY and CDR2 FYNNEI. V lost 4 bases, J lost 3 bases, and 8 bases lay in between. CDR3 in amino acids: CASSGARTDTQYF. CDR3 DNA: TGTGCCAGCAGTGGGGCCAGAACAGATACGCAGTATTTT.

This clonotype occurred many times. The V gene is TRBV20-1, the J gene TRBJ2-2; 7 bases are a match to TRBD2. The CDR3 is 14 amino acids. V was clipped by 7 bases and J by 6 bases; unmatched bases: 11. The germline V gene encodes CDR1 DFQATT and CDR2 SNEGSKA (reference sequence). The CDR3 here is CSVESGDGAGELFF. CDR3 DNA: TGCAGTGTTGAAAGCGGGGACGGCGCCGGGGAGCTGTTTTTT.

The chain has TRBV12-3 or TRBV12-4 and TRBJ2-7; a possible D gene is TRBD1 (5 bases). The CDR3 sequence is 12 residues long. The V end was cut by 6 bases, the J end by 7 bases, with 13 bases between. The DNA for the CDR3 is TGTGCCAGCAGACCACTCTCAGGGGAGCAGTACTTC. As protein: CASRPLSGEQYF.

This clonotype was seen at least ten times. V is TRBV15 and J is TRBJ2-3, with 15 bases aligning to TRBD2. The V segment lost 2 bases and the J segment 5 bases; nucleotides outside the gene matches: 5. Germline CDR1 LNHNV, CDR2 YYDKDF (reference sequence). This CDR3 region has 17 residues. This CDR3 is CATSRTGLAGGRDTQYF. CDR3 DNA: TGTGCCACCAGCAGAACGGGACTAGCGGGGGGCAGAGATACGCAGTATTTT.

This clonotype has just a few counts. The chain uses TRBV20-1 and TRBJ1-5; 9 bases map to TRBD1. The CDR3 sequence is 16 residues long. The germline V gene encodes CDR1 DFQATT and CDR2 SNEGSKA (reference sequence). J was trimmed by 3 bases and V by 0 bases; bases with no gene match: 6. The CDR3 spells CSARDRDRVINQPQHF. The CDR3, as DNA: TGCAGTGCTAGAGATAGGGACAGGGTGATCAATCAGCCCCAGCATTTT.

Many counts were recorded for this clonotype. This chain links TRBV20-1 with TRBJ2-1; the match to TRBD2 covers 9 bases. After removal of 3 bases from V and 4 bases from J, the junction contained 4 bases not matched to a gene. This CDR3 is built from 14 residues. CDR1 and CDR2 (germline): DFQATT, SNEGSKA (reference sequence). CDR3 in amino acids: CSASALAGYNEQFF. CDR3 nucleotides: TGCAGTGCTAGTGCGCTAGCGGGGTACAATGAGCAGTTCTTC.

This clonotype was found many times. The genes are TRBV18 and TRBJ1-5; D possibly corresponds to TRBD1 (6 bases). V lost 3 bases and J lost 0, with 9 bases in between. Germline CDR1 and CDR2: KGHSH and LQKENI. The CDR3 covers 15 residues. The CDR3 protein is CASSPGANSNQPQHF. As DNA, the CDR3 is TGTGCCAGCTCACCGGGGGCCAATAGCAATCAGCCCCAGCATTTT.

This clonotype is categorized as medium-sized (0.01 to 0.1%). The chain carries TRBV7-9 and TRBJ1-2; D not resolved. V lost 3 bases to trimming and J lost 3 bases, with 8 bases between them. The CDR3 covers 13 residues. Germline values: CDR1 SEHNR, CDR2 FQNEAQ (reference sequence). The CDR3 DNA reads TGTGCCAGCAGCTTCCTTACAGACTATGGCTACACCTTC. Protein sequence: CASSFLTDYGYTF.

This clonotype has ten or more counts. J is TRBJ1-2 and V is TRBV7-9; TRBD1 matches at 8 bases. The V and J ends lost 8 bases and 3 bases, in that order; junction bases with no gene match: 8. This CDR3 has 14 amino acids. CDR1 SEHNR and CDR2 FQNEAQ come from the germline V gene (reference sequence). DNA of the CDR3: TGTGCCAGCGCCAAGCCAGGGGGCGACTATGGCTACACCTTC. Residues: CASAKPGGDYGYTF.

This clonotype was counted only a few times. The chain joins TRBV6-5 to TRBJ1-2, with D maybe TRBD1 (6 bases). The V end lost 5 bases, the J end lost 4 bases, and 17 bases lay between the germline ends. The CDR3 covers 15 residues. The germline V gene has CDR1 MNHEY and CDR2 SVGAGI. This chain's CDR3 is CASSPQSGGSYGYTF. The CDR3 DNA sequence: TGTGCCAGCAGTCCACAGTCGGGGGGCAGCTATGGCTACACCTTC.

This clonotype was seen a few times. The genes are TRBV28 and TRBJ1-2, with TRBD1 as a possible D gene (5 bases). V gave up 3 bases and J gave up 8 bases, with 13 bases separating them. Germline loops: CDR1 MDHEN, CDR2 SYDVKM. This CDR3 comprises 13 residues. DNA of the CDR3: TGTGCCAGCAGTTTGCCCGAGTCAGGGGGCTACACCTTC. This translates into CASSLPESGGYTF.

This clonotype was counted at least ten times. The CDR3 region has the DNA TGTGCCAGCAGTTTATCGGTACAGGGGGCAGGTGGCTACACCTTC. Protein sequence: CASSLSVQGAGGYTF. J is TRBJ1-2 and V is TRBV27; TRBD1 matches at 9 bases. CDR3 size: 15 residues. The V gene end was trimmed by 0 bases and the J gene end by 7 bases; junction bases not matched to a gene: 6. From germline, CDR1 is MNHEY and CDR2 SMNVEV (reference sequence).

Ten or more counts support this clonotype. V is TRBV6-2 or TRBV6-3 and J is TRBJ2-2; 7 bases match TRBD1. The V segment lost 2 bases and the J segment 7 bases; nucleotides outside the gene matches: 19. The CDR3 has 19 residues. In germline, CDR1 is MNHEY, CDR2 SVGEGT. DNA for the CDR3: TGTGCCAGCAGTTACGAGCGTCCCCGAGTCGAGGGGGCGGGCGGGGAGCTGTTTTTT. Residues: CASSYERPRVEGAGGELFF.

The chain is built from TRBV5-6 and TRBJ2-5; possible D gene TRBD1, 6 bases. CDR1 is SGHDT, CDR2 YYEEEE, per germline. The CDR3 totals 16 residues. Trimming pared 4 bases from V and 1 base from J, leaving 17 bases between. CDR3 in amino acids: CASSLPLGQIQETQYF. The CDR3 nucleotides are TGTGCCAGCAGCCTTCCCCTTGGACAGATCCAAGAGACCCAGTACTTC.

This clonotype was seen ten or more times. The rearrangement uses TRBV12-3 or TRBV12-4 and TRBJ1-6, with 9 positions matching TRBD1. The CDR3 consists of 15 residues. Losses at the gene ends were 7 bases for V and 8 bases for J; bases not matched to a gene: 9. CDR3 protein: CASTPGQGKDSPLHF. In DNA, the CDR3 is TGTGCCAGCACCCCGGGACAGGGTAAAGATTCACCCCTCCACTTT.

This clonotype was observed many times. The chain has TRBV6-2 or TRBV6-3 and TRBJ2-1; D possibly corresponds to TRBD1 (7 bases). The CDR3 consists of 15 residues. The ends were cut back, 6 bases at V and 2 bases at J, with 14 bases in the middle. Germline CDR1 reads MNHEY; CDR2 reads SVGEGT. The CDR3 is CASRPTGTPYNEQFF. The DNA of the CDR3 is TGTGCCAGCAGACCGACAGGGACTCCCTACAATGAGCAGTTCTTC.

The table lists this clonotype with many counts. CDR3 nucleotides: TGCAGCGTGGGAGACACAGATACGCAGTATTTT. Translation gives CSVGDTDTQYF. The chain is built from TRBV29-1 and TRBJ2-3; tentative D call: TRBD2 (5 bases). CDR3 size: 11 residues. Germline CDR1 is SQVTM and CDR2 is ANQGSEA. Between the trimmed V and J ends, which lost 6 bases and 2 bases, there was a span of 6 bases.

This clonotype occurred many times. The chain is built from TRBV24-1 and TRBJ2-1, with 9 positions matching TRBD2. This CDR3 has 14 amino acids. Trimming at V came to 6 bases and at J to 5 bases, leaving 4 bases not matched to a gene. CDR1 is KGHDR and CDR2 is SFDVKD in the germline V gene. The CDR3 DNA is TGTGCCACCAGTCTAGCGGGGTCAAACAATGAGCAGTTCTTC. Its protein is CATSLAGSNNEQFF.

This clonotype was picked up many times. V gene TRBV7-8 combines with J gene TRBJ2-2, with D possibly TRBD1 on 6 matching bases. Trimming cost V 5 bases and J 6 bases, with 13 bases left between them. Germline values: CDR1 SGHVS, CDR2 FQNEAQ. CDR3 length equals 14 residues. CDR3 sequence: CASSLLRGPGELFF. The CDR3 DNA follows: TGTGCCAGCAGCCTACTCAGGGGTCCCGGGGAGCTGTTTTTT. Full variable domain (remainder filled in from reference TRBV7-8 and TRBJ2-2): GAGVSQSPRYKVAKRGQDVALRCDPISGHVSLFWYQQALGQGPEFLTYFQNEAQLDKSGLPSDRFFAERPEGSVSTLKIQRTQQEDSAVYLCASSLLRGPGELFFGEGSRLTVL.

The sample holds many counts of this clonotype. V gene TRBV25-1 combines with J gene TRBJ2-7; the match to TRBD2 covers 7 bases. Per germline, CDR1 MGHDK and CDR2 SYGVNS. V shed 8 bases, J shed 7 bases, and the junction held 8 bases outside the gene matches. This CDR3 is built from 12 residues. This CDR3 is CASGWGAGEQYF. The CDR3 DNA reads TGTGCCAGCGGCTGGGGAGCGGGAGAGCAGTACTTC.

This clonotype was counted many times. The chain has TRBV4-2 and TRBJ1-2, with D hard to call. The germline V gene has CDR1 LGHNA and CDR2 YNFKEQ. Between the trimmed V and J ends, which lost 1 base and 3 bases, there was a span of 9 bases. The CDR3 has 14 residues. In DNA form, the CDR3 reads TGTGCCAGCAGCCAAGTCGACCGTGACTATGGCTACACCTTC. This codes for CASSQVDRDYGYTF.

The rearrangement uses TRBV20-1 and TRBJ2-6; D possibly corresponds to TRBD1 (7 bases). CDR1 and CDR2 (germline): DFQATT, SNEGSKA (reference sequence). Deletions cut 0 bases from V and 0 bases from J, with 12 bases between. The length of the CDR3 is 17 residues. CDR3 sequence: CSARDGTAGSGANVLTF. CDR3 coding DNA: TGCAGTGCTAGAGATGGGACAGCGGGCTCTGGGGCCAACGTCCTGACTTTC.

There are many counts of this clonotype. For the CDR3, the DNA is TGTGCCAGCATGAAGGGGAAGAGGAACACTGAAGCTTTCTTT. This gives the protein CASMKGKRNTEAFF. The J gene is TRBJ1-1, the V gene TRBV27; D might be TRBD1 (5 bases). This CDR3 has 14 amino acids. Germline V gene sequence: CDR1 MNHEY, CDR2 SMNVEV (reference sequence). V was trimmed by 7 bases and J by 1 base, leaving 13 bases between them.

This clonotype was detected many times. The J gene is TRBJ2-3, the V gene TRBV7-6; 9 nucleotides line up with TRBD2. The CDR3 has 16 residues. CDR1 and CDR2 from the germline V gene are SGHVS and FNYEAQ. V lost 2 bases, J lost 3 bases, and 6 bases stayed unmatched. The CDR3 reads CASSLRRGGPTDTQYF. CDR3 nucleotide sequence: TGTGCCAGCAGCTTACGGCGGGGGGGCCCAACAGATACGCAGTATTTT.

This clonotype was found many times. An end of the junction differs from the germline gene, which may be a read error. This chain links TRBV10-3 with TRBJ2-6, with a tentative D call TRBD2 (6 bases). Germline assignment: CDR1 ENHRY and CDR2 SYGVKD. This CDR3 spans 15 amino acids. The CDR3 reads CAISDTTGGANVLIF. The CDR3 DNA reads as TGTGCCATCAGCGACACAACCGGAGGGGCCAACGTCCTGATTTTC.

The J gene is TRBJ2-1, the V gene TRBV7-9, with TRBD1 matching 8 bases. V shed 8 bases, J shed 3 bases, and the junction held 3 bases outside the gene matches. The germline CDR1 and CDR2 sequences are SEHNR and FQNEAQ (reference sequence). The CDR3 extends over 13 amino acids. In DNA, the CDR3 is TGTGCCAGCGGACAGGGCCGCTACAATGAGCAGTTCTTC. Translating gives CASGQGRYNEQFF. Supplemented by reference TRBV7-9 and TRBJ2-1, the full variable domain reads DTGVSQNPRHKITKRGQNVTFRCDPISEHNRLYWYRQTLGQGPEFLTYFQNEAQLEKSRLLSDRFSAERPKGSFSTLEIQRTEQGDSAMYLCASGQGRYNEQFFGPGTRLTVL.